These 12 T cell receptor beta chains originate from one sample sequenced in a study of OX40 agonist ivuxolimab in advanced cancers. The protocol was immunoSEQ multiplex PCR, while the TCRdb copy is restricted to in-frame clones and leaves out a portion. The table lists 70,000 to 95,000 clones, about nine tenths of them singletons, with 4.1% in the top ten. Specimen: CD4+ or CD8+ T cells sorted from blood, collected in a trial of the OX40 agonist ivuxolimab. The receptors shown here come from an adult with an advanced solid tumor such as melanoma, head and neck, liver or kidney cancer.

The CDR3 region is CATSRDRQSSYEQYF. The CDR3 bases are TGTGCCACCAGCAGAGATCGACAGAGCTCCTACGAGCAGTACTTC. The V and J genes are TRBV15 and TRBJ2-7, with D possibly being TRBD1 (5 bases). CDR1 LNHNV and CDR2 YYDKDF come from the germline V gene (reference sequence). V was clipped by 0 bases and J by 0 bases, with 9 bases between them. CDR3 size: 15 residues. The full variable domain, rest sourced from reference TRBV15 and TRBJ2-7, is DAMVIQNPRYQVTQFGKPVTLSCSQTLNHNVMYWYQQKSSQAPKLLFHYYDKDFNNEADTPDNFQSRRPNTSFCFLDIRSPGLGDTAMYLCATSRDRQSSYEQYFGPGTRLTVT.

The CDR3 DNA is TGTGCCAGCAGTACCCCGGGACAGGGAAGCGCTGAAGCTTTCTTT. This encodes CASSTPGQGSAEAFF. This rearrangement joins TRBV28 to TRBJ1-1; 9 nucleotides align to TRBD1. Trimming took 5 bases from V and 6 from J; bases not matched to a gene: 10. The CDR3 spans 15 residues. Looked up from germline, CDR1 is MDHEN and CDR2 is SYDVKM.

Of note for this clone: The germline gene is not matched at one end of the junction; a read error may be the cause. V usage is TRBV7-7 and J usage is TRBJ2-7; weak D call: TRBD2 (6 bases). Germline loops: CDR1 SSHAT, CDR2 FNYEAQ (reference sequence). The length of the CDR3 is 13 residues. CDR3 residues: CASSPGTGYEQYF. Written as DNA, the CDR3 is TGTGCTAGCAGCCCAGGGACTGGCTACGAGCAGTACTTC.

The rearrangement links TRBV19 to TRBJ2-2; TRBD1 might be the D (8 bases). The CDR3 is made up of 12 amino acids. Trimming stripped 10 bases from V and 6 bases from J, with 12 bases between. The germline CDR1 and CDR2 sequences are LNHDA and SQIVND (reference sequence). CDR3 sequence reads: CATTGGAGELFF. The CDR3 nucleotides are TGTGCCACCACAGGGGGGGCCGGGGAGCTGTTTTTT.

On this clone itself: Additional DNA sequences in this sample encode the identical CDR3. This chain joins TRBV7-9 and TRBJ1-5; D gene unclear. The CDR3 covers 12 residues. Germline V gives CDR1 SEHNR, CDR2 FQNEAQ (reference sequence). The V end lost 0 bases, the J end lost 5 bases, and 2 bases lay between the germline ends. CDR3 nucleotide sequence: TGTGCCAGCAGCTTAGCTGATCAGCCCCAGCATTTT. Encoded protein: CASSLADQPQHF.

V and J are TRBV5-6 and TRBJ2-4, with D maybe TRBD1 (6 bases). V was pared by 2 bases and J by 9 bases, with 9 bases between. CDR3 length: 12 amino acids. Germline V gene data show CDR1 as SGHDT and CDR2 as YYEEEE. The CDR3 sequence: CASSFQGSIQYF. The DNA for the CDR3 is TGTGCCAGCAGCTTCCAGGGGAGCATTCAGTACTTC.

The CDR3 DNA sequence: TGTGCCAGCAGTTTATTGGGCCTACAGGGGGAGGAAGGCTACACCTTC. Translated, it gives CASSLLGLQGEEGYTF. The chain carries TRBV28 and TRBJ1-2; 8 bases match TRBD1. V lost 1 base to trimming and J lost 8 bases; unmatched junction nucleotides: 12. Germline V gene data show CDR1 as MDHEN and CDR2 as SYDVKM. The length of the CDR3 is 16 residues.

The chain couples TRBV12-5 to TRBJ2-7, with TRBD2 as a possible D gene (5 bases). The V end lost 5 bases, the J end lost 0 bases, and 8 bases lay between the germline ends. The CDR3 spans 13 residues. CDR1 LGHNT and CDR2 FRNRAP come from the germline V gene. In nucleotides, the CDR3 is TGTGCTAGTGGTCCGGGGAGCTCCTACGAGCAGTACTTC. This translates into CASGPGSSYEQYF.

The chain carries TRBV15 and TRBJ2-1; TRBD2 might be the D (6 bases). The V gene's germline CDR1 is LNHNV and CDR2 YYDKDF (reference sequence). This CDR3 contains 14 residues. V lost 7 bases and J lost 4, with 14 bases in between. The CDR3 region has the DNA TGTGCCACCACACGAGGGACTGAGTACAATGAGCAGTTCTTC. Translating gives CATTRGTEYNEQFF.

The chain joins TRBV5-1 to TRBJ1-1; D gene unclear. Germline V gene data show CDR1 as SGHRS and CDR2 as YFSETQ. Trimming took off 2 bases at V and 4 bases at J, with 12 bases between the two ends. This CDR3 region has 14 residues. DNA of the CDR3: TGCGCCAGCAGCTTCGTTCGGGAGGGCACTGAAGCTTTCTTT. It yields the protein CASSFVREGTEAFF.

This clone was counted between two and nine times. The genes are TRBV6-6 and TRBJ1-1, with a weak D call TRBD1 (6 bases). The germline V gene encodes CDR1 MNHNY and CDR2 SVGAGI (reference sequence). CDR3 size: 15 residues. Deletions cut 5 bases from V and 1 base from J, with 14 bases between. CDR3 sequence reads: CASSPQGTRNTEAFF. The CDR3 DNA follows: TGTGCCAGCAGTCCACAGGGAACGAGGAACACTGAAGCTTTCTTT.

The chain joins TRBV19 to TRBJ2-3, with 10 positions matching TRBD2. J was trimmed by 3 bases and V by 4 bases; bases with no gene match: 7. CDR1 is LNHDA, CDR2 SQIVND, per germline (reference sequence). The length of the CDR3 is 16 residues. CDR3 sequence: CASSSLASGRTDTQYF. The CDR3 DNA follows: TGTGCCAGTAGTAGCCTAGCTAGCGGGAGAACAGATACGCAGTATTTT.